This T cell receptor beta chain was observed in a study of blood T cell repertoires in COVID-19. Study as a whole: Italy, Spain and the United States were the sources of the convalescent and acute COVID-19 samples. T cells, B-cell-depleted T cells, or PBMCs supplied cDNA or gDNA.

Per the germline V gene, CDR1 is SGHTA and CDR2 is FQGNSA. V lost 6 bases to trimming and J lost 8 bases; unmatched junction nucleotides: 4. The CDR3 is made up of 14 amino acids. Authors' data handling: From reference gene primer amplification, estimates of nucleated cell counts were derived. Sequencing used immunoSEQ multiplex PCR; TCRdb keeps in-frame clones, though not all of them. V, J and clone size are taken as reported in that table, and D and trimming were inferred from the DNA itself. Altogether 170,000 or so clones are present, around 80% being singletons, with the ten largest covering less than 3.5%.

The chain links TRBV7-2 to TRBJ1-6; 10 bases match TRBD1. Material: peripheral blood. This clonotype was obtained from an older woman with acute or convalescent COVID-19. The CDR3 reads CASRQTGGDSPLHF. For the CDR3, the DNA is TGTGCCAGCAGACAGACAGGGGGCGATTCACCCCTCCACTTT.